One and the same sample provided the 27 T cell receptor beta chains below, sequenced in a study of T cell repertoires in ileal Crohn's disease. Sequencing used immunoSEQ multiplex PCR; TCRdb keeps in-frame clones, though not all of them. The sample includes several thousand clones, around two thirds of them seen just once. The specimen was ileal tissue. The receptors originated from an adult with Crohn's disease.

The chain combines TRBV28 with TRBJ1-5, with a tentative D call TRBD1 (5 bases). Trimming removed 6 bases at V and 4 bases at J, with 16 bases between. Germline V gene lookup returns CDR1 MDHEN and CDR2 SYDVKM. This CDR3 spans 15 amino acids. CDR3 sequence: CASRHGTPENQPQHF. CDR3 coding DNA: TGTGCCAGCAGACATGGGACTCCAGAAAATCAGCCCCAGCATTTT. Together with reference TRBV28 and TRBJ1-5, the CDR3 gives the full variable domain: DVKVTQSSRYLVKRTGEKVFLECVQDMDHENMFWYRQDPGLGLRLIYFSYDVKMKEKGDIPEGYSVSREKKERFSLILESASTNQTSMYLCASRHGTPENQPQHFGDGTRLSIL.

This clone was counted once. This may be a read error: a much more frequent sequence differs by one nucleotide. The chain has TRBV30 and TRBJ1-2, with D tentatively TRBD1 (6 bases). This CDR3 is built from 15 residues. V was clipped by 1 base and J by 4 bases, with 16 bases between them. Germline V gene data show CDR1 as GTSNPN and CDR2 as SVGIG (reference sequence). In nucleotides, the CDR3 is TGTGCCTGGAGTGAGGGGATAGGGGGGGGCTATGGCTACACCTTC. It codes for CAWSEGIGGGYGYTF.

The gene calls are TRBV7-2 and TRBJ2-3, with D uncertain. Deletions cut 3 bases from V and 6 bases from J, with 13 bases between. Germline V gene data show CDR1 as SGHTA and CDR2 as FQGNSA. CDR3 length: 14 amino acids. CDR3 loop: CASSLGSPRDTQYF. The CDR3 DNA reads TGTGCCAGCAGCTTGGGTTCCCCCAGGGATACGCAGTATTTT.

The chain joins TRBV5-1 to TRBJ2-3; TRBD1 is a possible D gene (6 bases). Trimming cost V 5 bases and J 0 bases, with 13 bases left between them. Germline CDR1 and CDR2: SGHRS and YFSETQ. The CDR3 is 15 amino acids. Here the CDR3 DNA reads TGCGCCAGCAGTCAGGGGTCCCCTAGCACAGATACGCAGTATTTT. Translated: CASSQGSPSTDTQYF.

V and J are TRBV7-2 and TRBJ1-2, with 8 bases lining up with TRBD1. With 5 bases clipped from V and 4 bases from J, the junction kept 18 bases outside the gene matches. This CDR3 is 18 amino acids long. The germline gives CDR1 SGHTA, CDR2 FQGNSA. CDR3 in amino acids: CASSTSRQGLTVGYGYTF. The CDR3 region has the DNA TGTGCCAGCAGCACCTCCCGACAGGGGTTGACTGTCGGCTATGGCTACACCTTC.

Remarks on this clone: Germline and junction disagree at one end, which may indicate a read error. This chain connects TRBV7-8 to TRBJ1-1, with D possibly being TRBD1 (5 bases). The CDR3 extends over 13 amino acids. Germline V lookup: CDR1 SGHVS, CDR2 FQNEAQ. CDR3 sequence (DNA): TGTGCCAGCACCTTAGGGGAGGGCACTGAAGCTTTCTTT. It encodes CASTLGEGTEAFF.

This clone was detected only once. The rearrangement uses TRBV19 and TRBJ2-7; 8 nucleotides line up with TRBD1. Trimming removed 2 bases from V and 2 bases from J; junction bases left unmatched: 5. The germline CDR1 and CDR2 sequences are LNHDA and SQIVND (reference sequence). The CDR3 extends over 15 amino acids. This CDR3 reads CASSIKDRAAYEQYF. In nucleotides, the CDR3 is TGTGCCAGTAGTATAAAGGACAGGGCGGCCTACGAGCAGTACTTC. Based on the CDR3 plus reference TRBV19 and TRBJ2-7, the full variable domain is DGGITQSPKYLFRKEGQNVTLSCEQNLNHDAMYWYRQDPGQGLRLIYYSQIVNDFQKGDIAEGYSVSREKKESFPLTVTSAQKNPTAFYLCASSIKDRAAYEQYFGPGTRLTVT.

The CDR3 loop is CASQTSGGTIGNEQFF. DNA of the CDR3: TGTGCCAGCCAGACTAGCGGGGGGACGATTGGCAATGAGCAGTTCTTC. The chain recombines TRBV5-4 with TRBJ2-1; TRBD2 agrees at 13 bases. J gave up 6 bases and V 7 bases, and 10 bases lay outside the gene matches. This CDR3 contains 16 residues. Germline CDR1 is SGHNT and CDR2 is YYREEE (reference sequence).

This clone was recorded a few times. V gene TRBV30 combines with J gene TRBJ2-5, with no clear D. Trimming removed 4 bases at V and 5 bases at J, with 8 bases between. CDR3 length: 11 amino acids. Germline lookup yields CDR1 GTSNPN and CDR2 SVGIG (reference sequence). The CDR3: CAWTLAETQYF. CDR3 sequence (DNA): TGTGCCTGGACCCTCGCGGAGACCCAGTACTTC.

This chain joins TRBV11-3 and TRBJ2-1, with 9 bases identical to TRBD2. Germline V gene sequence: CDR1 SGHNT, CDR2 YENEEA. The CDR3 runs to 16 residues. Trimming cost V 3 bases and J 8 bases; bases outside gene matches: 11. The CDR3 DNA follows: TGTGCCAGCAGCTTTCGATCGCTAGCGGGGAGGTATGAGCAGTTCTTC. It translates to CASSFRSLAGRYEQFF.

The CDR3 is CASSVVRGSTYNEQFF. CDR3 sequence (DNA): TGTGCCAGCAGCGTAGTACGTGGCTCCACCTACAATGAGCAGTTCTTC. The rearrangement joins TRBV9 to TRBJ2-1; D not resolved. Germline values: CDR1 SGDLS, CDR2 YYNGEE. The CDR3 runs 16 residues. V was trimmed by 0 bases and J by 2 bases, leaving 12 bases between them.

As to this clone: One junction end does not reproduce the germline sequence, and a read error may be involved. The chain couples TRBV18 to TRBJ2-7; 12 bases align to TRBD1. Looked up from germline, CDR1 is KGHSH and CDR2 is LQKENI. The CDR3 covers 14 residues. The CDR3 reads CTSSAGTGGDEQYF. In nucleotides, the CDR3 is TGTACCAGTTCCGCCGGGACAGGGGGCGACGAGCAGTACTTC.

V gene TRBV6-5 combines with J gene TRBJ2-3; tentatively, D is TRBD1 (8 bases). Germline-derived CDR1 and CDR2 are MNHEY and SVGAGI. The V end lost 6 bases, the J end lost 2 bases, and 15 bases lay between the germline ends. This CDR3 spans 15 amino acids. Here the CDR3 reads CASSRTGRDTDTQYF. CDR3 in DNA: TGTGCCAGCAGCAGGACAGGGAGGGACACAGATACGCAGTATTTT.

The rearrangement links TRBV19 to TRBJ2-3; TRBD1 matches at 9 bases. CDR3 size: 19 residues. J gave up 3 bases and V 3 bases, and 16 bases lay outside the gene matches. The germline V gene has CDR1 LNHDA and CDR2 SQIVND (reference sequence). Written as DNA, the CDR3 is TGTGCCAGTAGTATTGGTCCCTTATCGACAGGGGGAACAACAGATACGCAGTATTTT. Protein sequence: CASSIGPLSTGGTTDTQYF.

The chain joins TRBV7-9 to TRBJ2-1, with 11 bases that match TRBD2. Germline V CDR1 and CDR2: SEHNR, FQNEAQ (reference sequence). The V and J ends lost 2 bases and 11 bases, in that order; junction bases with no gene match: 8. The CDR3 consists of 15 residues. CDR3 sequence reads: CASSLPTSGVTKQFF. As DNA, the CDR3 is TGTGCCAGCAGCTTACCGACTAGCGGGGTTACAAAGCAGTTCTTC.

This clone was counted only a few times. The CDR3 DNA follows: TGTGCCACCAGCAGATCCCAGACAGGGGCCCACGAGCAGTACTTC. Its translation is CATSRSQTGAHEQYF. The chain joins TRBV15 to TRBJ2-7; 8 nucleotides line up with TRBD1. Germline CDR1 and CDR2: LNHNV and YYDKDF (reference sequence). V was pared by 2 bases and J by 5 bases, with 8 bases of the junction left unmatched. CDR3 length equals 15 residues.

This chain joins TRBV6-1 and TRBJ2-1; weak D call: TRBD1 (6 bases). Trimming left V 8 bases short and J 6 bases short, with 17 bases between. CDR1 and CDR2 from the germline V gene are MNHNS and SASEGT. The CDR3 consists of 14 residues. The CDR3 protein is CASRSTGQINEQFF. The CDR3 coding sequence is TGTGCCAGCCGTAGCACAGGGCAAATCAATGAGCAGTTCTTC.

There are a few counts of this clone. The chain recombines TRBV4-2 with TRBJ1-2; a weak D match, TRBD1 (5 bases). V lost 4 bases and J 8 bases, leaving 23 bases between the germline ends. The germline gives CDR1 LGHNA, CDR2 YNFKEQ. This CDR3 has 16 amino acids. The CDR3 here is CASSPGGAGSQWGYTF. The CDR3 DNA reads as TGTGCCAGCAGCCCCGGAGGGGCAGGGTCCCAGTGGGGCTACACCTTC.

By frequency in the sample, this clone is medium-sized. The V and J genes are TRBV6-7 and TRBJ2-2, with TRBD2 matching 14 bases. TRBV6-7 is an ORF; its function is uncertain. The junction had 9 bases not matched to a gene; V was cut back by 11 bases and J by 1 base. The CDR3 extends over 17 amino acids. CDR3 bases: TGTGCCGGTTCGGGACTAGCGGGGGCGCAGAACACCGGGGAGCTGTTTTTT. Translation: CAGSGLAGAQNTGELFF.

This sequence joins TRBV10-3 and TRBJ2-3, with TRBD2 identical over 16 bases. This CDR3 has 15 amino acids. Germline CDR1 is ENHRY and CDR2 is SYGVKD. Trimming at V came to 9 bases and at J to 5 bases, leaving 5 bases not matched to a gene. For the CDR3, the DNA is TGTGCCATTCGCGGGACTAGCGGGGGGGGAGATACGCAGTATTTT. Protein: CAIRGTSGGGDTQYF.

This chain links TRBV27 with TRBJ2-3; D perhaps matches TRBD2 (5 bases). Germline V gene data show CDR1 as MNHEY and CDR2 as SMNVEV (reference sequence). The CDR3 contains 12 residues. With 6 bases removed from V and 6 bases from J, the gap between germline ends came to 10 bases. Here the CDR3 reads CASRGLADTQYF. DNA for the CDR3: TGTGCCAGCAGAGGTTTAGCGGATACGCAGTATTTT.

This rearrangement joins TRBV9 to TRBJ1-5; the match to TRBD1 covers 7 bases. Unmatched junction bases numbered 8, after V lost 3 bases and J lost 2 bases. The germline V gene has CDR1 SGDLS and CDR2 YYNGEE. The CDR3 loop spans 16 amino acids. The CDR3 nucleotides are TGTGCCAGCAGCGACGGGACAGCCCCCGGCAATCAGCCCCAGCATTTT. This gives the protein CASSDGTAPGNQPQHF.

V usage is TRBV2 and J usage is TRBJ2-7, with D perhaps TRBD1 (6 bases). The CDR3 runs 15 residues. V shed 0 bases and J shed 5 bases, with 14 bases lying between them. The germline V gene has CDR1 SNHLY and CDR2 FYNNEI. CDR3 protein: CASSEALPGTNEQYF. CDR3 coding DNA: TGTGCCAGCAGTGAAGCTTTACCCGGGACAAACGAGCAGTACTTC.

CDR3 in amino acids: CASSPGGGGAIYEQYF. In nucleotides, the CDR3 is TGTGCCAGCTCACCAGGGGGCGGTGGAGCGATCTACGAGCAGTACTTC. The genes are TRBV18 and TRBJ2-7; D perhaps matches TRBD1 (6 bases). The CDR3 covers 16 residues. Germline V gives CDR1 KGHSH, CDR2 LQKENI. Trimming took off 2 bases at V and 3 bases at J, with 17 bases between the two ends.

This clone is large. V gene TRBV4-3 combines with J gene TRBJ2-3, with 8 bases fitting TRBD1. The CDR3 totals 16 residues. Losses at the gene ends were 0 bases for V and 3 bases for J; bases not matched to a gene: 5. The V gene's germline CDR1 is LGHNA and CDR2 YSLEER. CDR3 residues: CASSQERDRGTDTQYF. DNA of the CDR3: TGCGCCAGCAGCCAAGAGCGAGACAGGGGAACAGATACGCAGTATTTT.

The chain recombines TRBV20-1 with TRBJ2-5; D gene ambiguous. The CDR3 length is 11 residues. Between the trimmed V and J ends, which lost 2 bases and 4 bases, there was a span of 5 bases. CDR1 is DFQATT, CDR2 SNEGSKA, per germline (reference sequence). The CDR3 bases are TGCAGTGCTAGACCCTTAGAGACCCAGTACTTC. It codes for CSARPLETQYF.

This sequence joins TRBV7-2 and TRBJ1-4; unclear D gene. CDR3 length: 14 amino acids. V lost 4 bases and J 8 bases, leaving 14 bases between the germline ends. Germline CDR1 reads SGHTA; CDR2 reads FQGNSA. The CDR3 sequence is CASSSPRLGEKLFF. The CDR3 nucleotides are TGTGCCAGCAGCTCCCCGCGACTAGGGGAAAAACTGTTTTTT.